This TCR beta chain came from a study of T cell clonality in common variable immunodeficiency. Study-level points and caveats: In common variable immunodeficiency, TCR beta chains reportedly carried fewer deletions and N-nucleotide insertions.

Profiled with immunoSEQ multiplex PCR; TCRdb holds only in-frame clones, not every one. This sample has about 42,000 clones, each found more than once. Concerning this clone: Its specificity is not known. The read is 3 residues too short to cover the CDR3 end, so that end is filled in from the germline J gene.

Between the trimmed V and J ends, which lost 2 bases and 2 bases, there was a span of 9 bases. The CDR3 spans 15 residues. From germline, CDR1 is SGHTA and CDR2 FQGNSA. V gene TRBV7-2 combines with J gene TRBJ2-2; TRBD1 might be the D (5 bases). Sequencing was carried out using peripheral blood mononuclear cells. The TCR sequence derives from a human donor with common variable immunodeficiency. CDR3 bases read: TGTGCCAGCAGCTTAACCTGGACAAACACCGGGGAG. This codes for CASSLTWTNTGE. In full, the CDR3 reads CASSLTWTNTGELFF.